This TCR beta chain originates from a study of monozygotic twins with inflammatory bowel disease. Details on this clonotype: What it binds is not known.

Regarding the study as a whole: Immunosuppressive treatments differing between patients may have added repertoire variability.

Per germline, CDR1 SEHNR and CDR2 FQNEAQ (reference sequence). This CDR3 region has 12 residues. Template-switch reactions added UMIs with a 6-nucleotide sample barcode. Researchers put TCRalpha and TCRbeta cDNA through two nested PCRs lasting 16 and 9 cycles. TCRdb reprocessed the 5' RACE reads, with one entry per CDR3 protein and no DNA. The sample has approximately 390,000 distinct CDR3 sequences. The chain links TRBV7-9 to TRBJ2-7; TCRdb names TRBD2, which stays unverified in the absence of DNA. The sequence was collected from a human donor with ulcerative colitis or Crohn's disease, or a healthy co-twin of an affected twin (not recorded which). Material: blood. CDR3 residues: CASSSEGGAQNF.